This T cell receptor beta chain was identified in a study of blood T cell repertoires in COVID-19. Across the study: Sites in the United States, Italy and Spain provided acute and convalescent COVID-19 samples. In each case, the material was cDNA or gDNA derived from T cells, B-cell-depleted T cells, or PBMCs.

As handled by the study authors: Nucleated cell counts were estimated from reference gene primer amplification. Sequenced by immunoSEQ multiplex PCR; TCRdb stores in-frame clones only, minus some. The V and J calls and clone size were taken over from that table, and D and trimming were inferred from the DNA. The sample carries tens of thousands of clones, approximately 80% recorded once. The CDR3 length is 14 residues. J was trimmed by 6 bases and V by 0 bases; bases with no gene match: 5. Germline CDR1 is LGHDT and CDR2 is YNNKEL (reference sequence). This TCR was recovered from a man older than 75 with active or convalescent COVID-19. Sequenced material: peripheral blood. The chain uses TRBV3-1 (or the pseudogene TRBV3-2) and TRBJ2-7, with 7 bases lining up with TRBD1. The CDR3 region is CASSQEDRAGEQYF. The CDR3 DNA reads TGTGCCAGCAGCCAAGAAGACAGGGCTGGCGAGCAGTACTTC.